This TCR beta chain comes out of a study of blood T cells in healthy people across ages. Findings and limits, study-wide: Total diversity from one million sequenced T cells was likely underestimated.

Comment on this clonotype: Its target is not known.

For the second PCR, which ran for about 6 to 11 cycles, a sample-barcoded 5' primer and a J-beta primer mix were used. Via MiXCR, TCRdb re-called the 5' RACE reads, giving one row per CDR3 protein. The data contain hundreds of thousands of distinct CDR3 sequences, 58% of them singletons. The CDR3 is made up of 14 amino acids. CDR1 and CDR2 from the germline V gene are MNHEY and SVGEGT. The V end lost 8 bases, the J end lost 2 bases, and 14 bases lay between the germline ends. The source of this sequence is a man under 40 in good health. The rearrangement uses TRBV6-2 or TRBV6-3 and TRBJ2-3, with D perhaps matching TRBD1 or TRBD2 (6 bases each). The sample consisted of blood. CDR3 residues: CASEGGSSTDTQYF. The CDR3 region has the DNA TGTGCCAGCGAGGGGGGTTCCTCCACAGATACGCAGTATTTT.